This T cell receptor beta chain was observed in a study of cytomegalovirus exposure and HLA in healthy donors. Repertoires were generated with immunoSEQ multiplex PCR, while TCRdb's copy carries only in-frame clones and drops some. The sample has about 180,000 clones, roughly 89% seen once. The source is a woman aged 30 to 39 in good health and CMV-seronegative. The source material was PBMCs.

The DNA of the CDR3 is TGTGCCAGCTCACAAGGGACAGGGACCAGCTCTGGAAACACCATATATTTT. Protein: CASSQGTGTSSGNTIYF. This sequence joins TRBV18 and TRBJ1-3; TRBD1 matches at 9 bases. J lost 0 bases, V lost 4 bases, and 7 bases had no gene match. This CDR3 spans 17 amino acids. Germline V CDR1 and CDR2: KGHSH, LQKENI.